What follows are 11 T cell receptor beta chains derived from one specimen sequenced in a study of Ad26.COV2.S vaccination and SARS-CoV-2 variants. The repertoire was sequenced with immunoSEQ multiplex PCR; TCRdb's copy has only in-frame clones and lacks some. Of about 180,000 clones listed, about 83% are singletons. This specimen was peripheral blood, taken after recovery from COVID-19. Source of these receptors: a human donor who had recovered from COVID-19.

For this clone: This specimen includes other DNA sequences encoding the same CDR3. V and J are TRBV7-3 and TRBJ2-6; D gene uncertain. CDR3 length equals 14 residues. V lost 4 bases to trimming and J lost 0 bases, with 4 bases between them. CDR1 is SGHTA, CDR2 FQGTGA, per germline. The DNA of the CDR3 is TGTGCCAGCAGCTCTATCTCTGGGGCCAACGTCCTGACTTTC. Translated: CASSSISGANVLTF. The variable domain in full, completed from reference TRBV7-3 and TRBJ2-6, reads GAGVSQTPSNKVTEKGKYVELRCDPISGHTALYWYRQSLGQGPEFLIYFQGTGAADDSGLPNDRFFAVRPEGSVSTLKIQRTERGDSAVYLCASSSISGANVLTFGAGSRLTVL.

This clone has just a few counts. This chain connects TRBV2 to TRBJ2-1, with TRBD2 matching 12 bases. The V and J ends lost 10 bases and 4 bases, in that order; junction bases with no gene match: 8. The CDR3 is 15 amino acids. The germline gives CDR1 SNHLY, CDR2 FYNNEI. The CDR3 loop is CATTRTSGRYNEQFF. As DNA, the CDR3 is TGTGCCACTACTCGCACTAGCGGGAGGTACAATGAGCAGTTCTTC.

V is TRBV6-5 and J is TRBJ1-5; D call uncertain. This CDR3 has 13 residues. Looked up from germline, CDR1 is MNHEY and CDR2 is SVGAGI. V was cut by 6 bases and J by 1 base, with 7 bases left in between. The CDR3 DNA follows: TGTGCCAGCAGGGATTACAGCAATCAGCCCCAGCATTTT. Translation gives CASRDYSNQPQHF.

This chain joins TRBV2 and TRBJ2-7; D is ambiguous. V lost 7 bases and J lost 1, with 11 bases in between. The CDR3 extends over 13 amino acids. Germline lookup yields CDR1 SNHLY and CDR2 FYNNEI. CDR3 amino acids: CASTGQRSYEQYF. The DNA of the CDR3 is TGTGCCAGCACCGGCCAGAGATCCTACGAGCAGTACTTC. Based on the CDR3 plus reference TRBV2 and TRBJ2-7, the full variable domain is EPEVTQTPSHQVTQMGQEVILRCVPISNHLYFYWYRQILGQKVEFLVSFYNNEISEKSEIFDDQFSVERPDGSNFTLKIRSTKLEDSAMYFCASTGQRSYEQYFGPGTRLTVT.

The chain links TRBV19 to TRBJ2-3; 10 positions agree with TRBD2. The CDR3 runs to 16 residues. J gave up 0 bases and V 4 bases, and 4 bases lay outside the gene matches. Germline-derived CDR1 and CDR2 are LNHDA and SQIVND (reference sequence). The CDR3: CASSKGTSASTDTQYF. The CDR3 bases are TGTGCCAGTAGTAAGGGGACTAGCGCTAGCACAGATACGCAGTATTTT.

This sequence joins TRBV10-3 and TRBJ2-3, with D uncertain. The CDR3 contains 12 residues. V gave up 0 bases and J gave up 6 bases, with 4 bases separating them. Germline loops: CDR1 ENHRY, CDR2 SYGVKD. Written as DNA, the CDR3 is TGTGCCATCAGTGAGTCAAAGGATACGCAGTATTTT. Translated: CAISESKDTQYF.

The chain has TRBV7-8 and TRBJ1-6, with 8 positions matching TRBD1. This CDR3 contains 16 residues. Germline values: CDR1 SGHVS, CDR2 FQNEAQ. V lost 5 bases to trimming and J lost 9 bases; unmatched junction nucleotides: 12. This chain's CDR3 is CASSDTWEDRVSPLHF. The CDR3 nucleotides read TGTGCCAGCAGCGATACCTGGGAGGACAGGGTTTCACCCCTCCACTTT.

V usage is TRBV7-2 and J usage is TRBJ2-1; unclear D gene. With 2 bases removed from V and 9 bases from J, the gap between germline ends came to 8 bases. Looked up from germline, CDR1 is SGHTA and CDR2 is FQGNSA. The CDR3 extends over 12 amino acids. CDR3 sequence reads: CASSLLLSEQFF. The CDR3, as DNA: TGTGCCAGCAGCTTACTTCTTAGTGAGCAGTTCTTC.

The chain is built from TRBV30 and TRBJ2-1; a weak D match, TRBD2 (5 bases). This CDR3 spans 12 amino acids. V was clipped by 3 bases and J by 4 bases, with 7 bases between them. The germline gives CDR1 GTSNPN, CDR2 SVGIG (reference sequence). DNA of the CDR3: TGTGCCTGGAGCCCGGGGTACAATGAGCAGTTCTTC. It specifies CAWSPGYNEQFF.

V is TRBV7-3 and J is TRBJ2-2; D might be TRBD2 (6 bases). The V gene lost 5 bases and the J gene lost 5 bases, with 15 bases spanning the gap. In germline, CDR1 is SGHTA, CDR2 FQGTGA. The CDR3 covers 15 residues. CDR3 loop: CASSPPAGLTGELFF. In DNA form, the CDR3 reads TGTGCCAGCAGCCCACCGGCGGGATTAACCGGGGAGCTGTTTTTT.

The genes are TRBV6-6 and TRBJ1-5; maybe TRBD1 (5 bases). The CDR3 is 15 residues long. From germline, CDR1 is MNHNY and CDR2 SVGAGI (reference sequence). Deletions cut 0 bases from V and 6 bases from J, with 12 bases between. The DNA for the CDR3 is TGTGCCAGCAGTTACTCGATACAGGCCGGTCAGCCCCAGCATTTT. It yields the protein CASSYSIQAGQPQHF.